A selection of T cell receptor beta chains follows, all from one sample in a study of blood T cell repertoires in COVID-19. Sequencing was performed with immunoSEQ multiplex PCR; in TCRdb, only in-frame clones are kept and a portion is missing. The sample yields a few hundred thousand clones, around 90% seen once. Sample: peripheral blood. All receptors come from a woman in her 30s with COVID-19, enrolled during active disease. The conserved cysteine and the conserved F or W are not part of the CDR3 here.

TRBJ1-1,13,TRBV18,ASSSSTGADTEAF
TRBJ2-5,17,TRBV21-1,ASSTQVLPLAGGRETQY
TRBJ2-3,13,TRBV4-3,ASSQLAWDTDTQY
TRBJ2-7,9,TRBV20-1,SQDSSYEQY
TRBJ2-5,15,TRBV7-2,ASSTIGLAGGWETQY
TRBJ2-3,13,TRBV4-2,ASSQGIGEADTQY
TRBJ2-3,12,TRBV11-2,ASSFGTDTDTQY
TRBJ1-2,13,TRBV25-1,ASKRSGTRNYGYT
TRBJ1-6,13,TRBV3-1/TRBV3-2,ASSPSFQGNSPLH
TRBJ1-6,14,TRBV13,ASSLGGASYNSPLH